This is a list of T cell receptor beta chains from one sample in a study of cytomegalovirus exposure and HLA in healthy donors. Clones were sequenced by immunoSEQ multiplex PCR, and TCRdb holds only the in-frame ones, with some missing. The data hold approximately 150,000 clones, with around 77% observed a single time. Material for sequencing was PBMCs. These receptors were obtained from a woman in her forties in good health and CMV-seronegative. CDR3s include the opening cysteine and the closing phenylalanine or tryptophan. The D gene is left open where the match is weak.

J: TRBJ2-7; D: TRBD2; V: TRBV7-6; CDR3: CASSPPGLAAAEQYF
J: TRBJ1-2; D: -; V: TRBV19; CDR3: CASSRSQGTNYGYTF
J: TRBJ1-2; D: -; V: TRBV30; CDR3: CAWNSQNYGYTF
J: TRBJ1-4; D: TRBD1; V: TRBV7-9; CDR3: CASIRFTGAGEKLFF
J: TRBJ1-3; D: -; V: TRBV5-1; CDR3: CASSSSDFSGNTIYF
J: TRBJ1-2; D: -; V: TRBV28; CDR3: CAAGAGQILSLTF
J: TRBJ2-5; D: -; V: TRBV11-3; CDR3: CASSLSSTRGYQETQYF
J: TRBJ2-3; D: -; V: TRBV19; CDR3: CASSIESPGGTDTQYF
J: TRBJ1-1; D: -; V: TRBV7-3; CDR3: CASSLAGDTEAFF
J: TRBJ1-1; D: -; V: TRBV28; CDR3: CASSSGTANTEAFF
J: TRBJ1-1; D: TRBD1; V: TRBV19; CDR3: CASSIVRNDRGPAEAFF
J: TRBJ1-5; D: TRBD1; V: TRBV11-2; CDR3: CASSLTGGYQPQHF
J: TRBJ1-1; D: -; V: TRBV18; CDR3: CASSHGENTEAFF
J: TRBJ2-1; D: TRBD1; V: TRBV19; CDR3: CASAEIRDRVYNEQFF
J: TRBJ2-3; D: TRBD2; V: TRBV5-4; CDR3: CASSSISGSSTDTQYF
J: TRBJ1-5; D: -; V: TRBV4-1; CDR3: CASSQDTYNQPQHF
J: TRBJ2-7; D: -; V: TRBV2; CDR3: CASSEAGTRYEQYF
J: TRBJ2-2; D: TRBD2; V: TRBV5-1; CDR3: CASSRSGSERELFF
J: TRBJ2-7; D: TRBD1; V: TRBV7-9; CDR3: CASSLGYRGQGEQYF
J: TRBJ2-1; D: -; V: TRBV21-1; CDR3: CASSPLRDLSYNEQFF
J: TRBJ2-1; D: TRBD2; V: TRBV5-1; CDR3: CASSLVTSVGEQFF
J: TRBJ1-1; D: -; V: TRBV30; CDR3: CAFPQGHTEAFF
J: TRBJ2-3; D: TRBD2; V: TRBV6-6; CDR3: CATAGGRSTDTQYF
J: TRBJ1-2; D: -; V: TRBV9; CDR3: CASSVEIGRGGYTF
J: TRBJ1-2; D: -; V: TRBV2; CDR3: CASRLDRNYGYTF
J: TRBJ1-3; D: -; V: TRBV19; CDR3: CASRLGGVHSGNTIYF
J: TRBJ1-1; D: -; V: TRBV28; CDR3: CASSLYRNTEAFF
J: TRBJ2-1; D: TRBD1; V: TRBV5-1; CDR3: CASSFSDRGEQFF
J: TRBJ2-3; D: -; V: TRBV30; CDR3: CAWSVGGGTDTQYF
J: TRBJ2-2; D: TRBD2; V: TRBV7-7; CDR3: CASSLRTSGSNTGELFF
J: TRBJ1-1; D: -; V: TRBV29-1; CDR3: CSVEGGNTEAFF
J: TRBJ2-3; D: -; V: TRBV11-3; CDR3: CASSLTGSTDTQYF
J: TRBJ2-3; D: -; V: TRBV9; CDR3: CASSVGDTLSSTDTQYF
J: TRBJ2-5; D: TRBD2; V: TRBV5-1; CDR3: CASSLVGGQETQYF
J: TRBJ1-4; D: -; V: TRBV6-1; CDR3: CASSEQGTNEKLFF
J: TRBJ1-2; D: -; V: TRBV9; CDR3: CASSGRQAAEIHYGYTF
J: TRBJ2-7; D: TRBD1; V: TRBV5-1; CDR3: CASSSLTGGEQYF
J: TRBJ2-5; D: -; V: TRBV14; CDR3: CASSQGGLQTQYF
J: TRBJ2-7; D: -; V: TRBV5-1; CDR3: CASSLGTVPYEQYF
J: TRBJ2-3; D: -; V: TRBV2; CDR3: CASSEEGSATDTQYF
J: TRBJ1-4; D: -; V: TRBV28; CDR3: CASSLLGATNEKLFF
J: TRBJ2-1; D: -; V: TRBV7-8; CDR3: CASSIGNYGPYNEQFF